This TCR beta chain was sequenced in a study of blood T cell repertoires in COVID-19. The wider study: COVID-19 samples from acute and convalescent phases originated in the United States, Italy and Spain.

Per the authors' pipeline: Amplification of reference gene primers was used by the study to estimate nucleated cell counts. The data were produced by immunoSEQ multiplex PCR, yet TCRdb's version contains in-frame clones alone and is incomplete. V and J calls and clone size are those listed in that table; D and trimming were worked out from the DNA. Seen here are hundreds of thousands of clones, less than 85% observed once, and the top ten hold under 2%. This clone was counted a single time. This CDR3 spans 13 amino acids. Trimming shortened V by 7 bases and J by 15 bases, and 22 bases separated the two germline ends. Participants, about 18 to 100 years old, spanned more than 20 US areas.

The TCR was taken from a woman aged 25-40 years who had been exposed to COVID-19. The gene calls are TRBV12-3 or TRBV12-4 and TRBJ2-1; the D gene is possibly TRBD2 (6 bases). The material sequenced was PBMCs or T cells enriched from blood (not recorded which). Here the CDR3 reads CASTPQRSGSRFF. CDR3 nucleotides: TGTGCCAGCACCCCCCAGCGTAGCGGTTCAAGGTTCTTC.